This TCR beta chain was observed in a study of T-cell memory formation after mild COVID-19. Study findings and constraints: Pre-infection memory showed some responding clones, and this suggested that cross-reactive memory joined. Still unconfirmed is whether the second-wave clones peaking on day 37 recognized SARS-CoV-2. Clones contracting over day 15 to 85 were CD4/CD8 balanced, with later expanders leaning CD4+.

TCRdb passed the 5' RACE reads through MiXCR, listing each CDR3 protein once. In the table there are 500,000 to 600,000 distinct CDR3 sequences, about a sixth of which are singletons. The germline V gene encodes CDR1 LNHDA and CDR2 SQIVND (reference sequence). This CDR3 region has 14 residues. J was trimmed by 6 bases and V by 9 bases; bases with no gene match: 13. Regarding this clonotype: No antigen is known for it.

The sample comprised PBMCs or a T cell subset sorted from them (not recorded which). The TCR comes from an adult woman who had mild COVID-19 (a few samples of this study predate the infection). Cell type and time point are not known. The chain is built from TRBV19 and TRBJ1-2; TRBD1 matches 7 bases. The CDR3 nucleotides are TGTGCCAGCCGTGACAGGGCCCGAGGAGATGGCTACACCTTC. Its protein product is CASRDRARGDGYTF.